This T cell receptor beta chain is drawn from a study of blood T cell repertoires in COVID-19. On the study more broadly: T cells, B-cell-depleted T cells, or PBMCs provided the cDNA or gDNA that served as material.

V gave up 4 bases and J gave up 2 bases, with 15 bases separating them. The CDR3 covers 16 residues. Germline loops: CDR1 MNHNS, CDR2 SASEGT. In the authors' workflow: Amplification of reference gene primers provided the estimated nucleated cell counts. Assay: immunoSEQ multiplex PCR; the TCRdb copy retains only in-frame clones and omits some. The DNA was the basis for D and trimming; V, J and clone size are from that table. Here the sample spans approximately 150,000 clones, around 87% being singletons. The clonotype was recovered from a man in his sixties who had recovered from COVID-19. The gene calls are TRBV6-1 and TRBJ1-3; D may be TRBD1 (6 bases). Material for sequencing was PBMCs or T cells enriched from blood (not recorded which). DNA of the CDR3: TGTGCCAGCAGTGTCGGACAGACCACTACTGGAAACACCATATATTTT. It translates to CASSVGQTTTGNTIYF.